Included here is one T cell receptor beta chain sequence, with context. The sample originates from a study of blood T cell repertoires in COVID-19. On the study more broadly: Whether acute or convalescent, the COVID-19 samples came from the United States, Italy and Spain.

The CDR3 has 14 residues. Per germline, CDR1 SGHTA and CDR2 FQGNSA. Trimming stripped 5 bases from V and 2 bases from J, with 9 bases between. Repertoires were generated with immunoSEQ multiplex PCR, while TCRdb's copy carries only in-frame clones and drops some. Here the sample spans fewer than 400,000 clones, around 90% being singletons. The sequencing input was PBMCs or T cells enriched from blood (not recorded which). The chain carries TRBV7-2 and TRBJ1-4; unclear D gene. This TCR was sampled from a woman in her late teens or twenties who had recovered from COVID-19. The chain's CDR3 is CASSTGVTNEKLFF. CDR3 nucleotide sequence: TGTGCCAGCAGCACTGGAGTTACTAATGAAAAACTGTTTTTT.